This T cell receptor beta chain comes out of a study of blood T cell repertoires in COVID-19. As for the study in general: T cells, B-cell-depleted T cells, or PBMCs supplied cDNA or gDNA.

This CDR3 contains 14 residues. From germline, CDR1 is SEHNR and CDR2 FQNEAQ (reference sequence). Trimming removed 6 bases from V and 2 bases from J, with 13 bases in between. As handled by the study authors: Amplified reference gene primers provided the basis for estimating nucleated cell counts. Profiling relied on immunoSEQ multiplex PCR, and the TCRdb table lists in-frame clones only, not all of them. The D gene and trimming were derived from the DNA, and the V and J assignments and clone size from that table. The sample lists around 200,000 clones; about 87% were seen once. Sequences were obtained from peripheral blood. The genes are TRBV7-9 and TRBJ1-2; D might be TRBD1 (6 bases). The TCR was taken from a middle-aged man with active or convalescent COVID-19. The CDR3 DNA reads as TGTGCCAGCAGGGCGGACAGTCAGAACTATGGCTACACCTTC. Amino acid sequence: CASRADSQNYGYTF.